The source of this T cell receptor (beta chain) is a study of T cells in Graves' hyperthyroidism and ophthalmopathy. TCR beta CDR3 regions were amplified from RNA transcripts. The TCR CDR3 first-round RT-PCR relied on the HTBI primer set. TCRdb reprocessed the multiplex PCR reads via MiXCR and lists one record per CDR3 protein. The repertoire holds roughly 600,000 distinct CDR3 sequences, with approximately 14% as singletons. A roughly 10 ml volume of fresh peripheral blood provided the PBMCs. This clonotype was counted at least ten times. Material for sequencing was blood. The clonotype originates from a woman aged 50 to 65 with Graves' ophthalmopathy.

CDR3 residues: CASSLLVSGANVLTF. The CDR3 DNA reads TGTGCCAGCAGCTTATTGGTCTCTGGGGCCAACGTCCTGACTTTC. The chain carries TRBV7-8 and TRBJ2-6; D is unresolved. CDR1 is SGHVS and CDR2 is FQNEAQ in the germline V gene. V dropped 2 bases and J dropped 0 bases, with 5 bases sitting between them. The CDR3 has 15 amino acids.